The 11 T cell receptor beta chains below come from one sample, sequenced in a study of T cell responses to AZD1222 COVID-19 vaccine. Assay: immunoSEQ multiplex PCR; the TCRdb copy retains only in-frame clones and omits some. Altogether about 87,000 clones are present, about 90% being singletons, with the ten largest covering almost 8.5%. Sequenced material: peripheral blood, taken on day 0 of AZD1222 vaccination. These TCRs come from an adult in good health.

The chain couples TRBV6-2 or TRBV6-3 to TRBJ2-7; possibly TRBD2 for D (6 bases). Germline-derived CDR1 and CDR2 are MNHEY and SVGEGT. The CDR3 has 13 residues. V dropped 5 bases and J dropped 3 bases, with 11 bases sitting between them. The CDR3 DNA reads as TGTGCCAGCAGTAGGGGAGGAGACTACGAGCAGTACTTC. This codes for CASSRGGDYEQYF.

This chain links TRBV5-1 with TRBJ1-5, with TRBD1 identical over 8 bases. The CDR3 is made up of 15 amino acids. Germline CDR1 reads SGHRS; CDR2 reads YFSETQ. The junction had 6 bases not matched to a gene; V was cut back by 4 bases and J by 3 bases. This CDR3 is CASSQDRADNQPQHF. The CDR3 region has the DNA TGCGCCAGCAGCCAGGACAGGGCAGACAATCAGCCCCAGCATTTT.

V is TRBV7-9 and J is TRBJ2-1; D is undetermined. V was shortened by 3 bases and J by 9 bases, with 15 bases between the two germline ends. The CDR3 has 14 amino acids. Germline V lookup: CDR1 SEHNR, CDR2 FQNEAQ (reference sequence). The CDR3 coding sequence is TGTGCCAGCAGCTTTCTAGACATCTCCAGTGAGCAGTTCTTC. It encodes CASSFLDISSEQFF.

The chain employs TRBV3-1 (or the pseudogene TRBV3-2) and TRBJ1-5; TRBD1 might be the D (6 bases). Trimming cost V 1 base and J 5 bases, with 9 bases left between them. Germline V gene data show CDR1 as LGHDT and CDR2 as YNNKEL (reference sequence). This CDR3 spans 14 amino acids. CDR3 bases: TGTGCCAGCAGCCAAGGTGCAGGGGATCAGCCCCAGCATTTT. Translation: CASSQGAGDQPQHF.

The V call is TRBV7-9, the J call TRBJ2-5, with TRBD2 as a possible D gene (6 bases). CDR3 length equals 14 residues. Germline CDR1 and CDR2: SEHNR and FQNEAQ (reference sequence). V was cut by 0 bases and J by 5 bases, with 10 bases left in between. The CDR3 nucleotides read TGTGCCAGCAGCTTAGCGCGGGGTACGGAGACCCAGTACTTC. It is translated as CASSLARGTETQYF.

J is TRBJ2-1 and V is TRBV3-1 (or the pseudogene TRBV3-2), with D hard to call. This CDR3 contains 12 residues. V was pared by 2 bases and J by 7 bases, with 6 bases between. CDR1 is LGHDT and CDR2 is YNNKEL in the germline V gene (reference sequence). Here the CDR3 reads CASSQTVNEQFF. CDR3 sequence (DNA): TGTGCCAGCAGCCAAACAGTAAATGAGCAGTTCTTC.

The chain carries TRBV11-2 and TRBJ2-2, with D possibly TRBD2 on 5 matching bases. Germline lookup yields CDR1 SGHAT and CDR2 FQNNGV. The CDR3 is made up of 13 amino acids. The ends were cut back, 10 bases at V and 7 bases at J, with 16 bases in the middle. The CDR3 here is CATNAGGGGELFF. The CDR3 bases are TGTGCCACCAACGCCGGAGGCGGCGGGGAGCTGTTTTTT.

This chain uses TRBV4-3 with TRBJ2-7; possibly TRBD1 or TRBD2 for D (5 bases each). The V end was cut by 0 bases, the J end by 9 bases, with 15 bases between. The CDR3 consists of 14 residues. Germline CDR1 and CDR2: LGHNA and YSLEER. The CDR3 reads CASSQEVGTVGQYF. The CDR3 nucleotides are TGCGCCAGCAGCCAAGAAGTTGGGACGGTCGGGCAGTACTTC.

V usage is TRBV9 and J usage is TRBJ2-6; TRBD1 is a possible D gene (6 bases). This CDR3 has 19 residues. V lost 5 bases, J lost 1 base, and 22 bases lay in between. CDR1 and CDR2 from the germline V gene are SGDLS and YYNGEE. CDR3 DNA: TGTGCCAGCAGTGGTACAGGGTACAACTATGGGTCTGGGGCCAACGTCCTGACTTTC. It specifies CASSGTGYNYGSGANVLTF.

The chain links TRBV9 to TRBJ2-6; D remains unclear. Germline lookup yields CDR1 SGDLS and CDR2 YYNGEE. V was cut by 3 bases and J by 0 bases, with 13 bases left in between. There are 17 residues in the CDR3. The CDR3 DNA follows: TGTGCCAGCAGCGACGGACCCCTCGGCTCTGGGGCCAACGTCCTGACTTTC. Its protein product is CASSDGPLGSGANVLTF.

The rearrangement uses TRBV5-8 and TRBJ2-1, with unresolved D. Germline CDR1 and CDR2: SGHTS and YDEGEE. The CDR3 is made up of 16 amino acids. V was shortened by 0 bases and J by 0 bases, with 10 bases between the two germline ends. CDR3 protein: CASSLEGLSSYNEQFF. In nucleotides, the CDR3 is TGTGCCAGCAGCTTGGAGGGCCTGAGCTCCTACAATGAGCAGTTCTTC.